The rows below give T cell receptor beta chains drawn from one sample of a study of regulatory and conventional T cells in RAG deficiency. TCRdb keeps only in-frame clones here, not all; method: immunoSEQ multiplex PCR. The repertoire has 24,000 or so clones, 93% of them found once; the top ten carry roughly 0.73%. The sample was also linked to a second study, of regulatory T cells.

Sequencing used CD4+ T cells sorted from blood. All receptors derive from a human donor in good health. Each CDR3 is given with its conserved first and last residue. A D gene is named only where the DNA matches it firmly. Clone size appears in some rows only: once, few, many, or a class for an expanded clone.

length: 15
size: -
J: TRBJ2-1
V: TRBV5-4
D: TRBD2
DNA: TGTGCCAGCAGCACGGGACTAGCGGGCCAAAATGAGCAGTTCTTC
CDR3: CASSTGLAGQNEQFF

length: 14
size: -
J: TRBJ2-1
V: TRBV19
D: -
DNA: TGTGCCAGTACGCGAGATAGCTCCTACAATGAGCAGTTCTTC
CDR3: CASTRDSSYNEQFF

length: 14
size: -
J: TRBJ1-1
V: TRBV5-1
D: -
DNA: TGCGCCAGCAGCGCCAATACAGCGAACACTGAAGCTTTCTTT
CDR3: CASSANTANTEAFF

length: 15
size: -
J: TRBJ1-2
V: TRBV27
D: TRBD1
DNA: TGTGCCAGCAGTTCCTGGGACAGAAGTTACTATGGCTACACCTTC
CDR3: CASSSWDRSYYGYTF

length: 14
size: -
J: TRBJ1-5
V: TRBV19
D: -
DNA: TGTGCCAGTAGTATTTACGGTAGCAATCAGCCCCAGCATTTT
CDR3: CASSIYGSNQPQHF

length: 15
size: -
J: TRBJ1-2
V: TRBV6-1
D: -
DNA: TGTGCCAGCAGTGAAACCGACACCGGCGGATTGGGCTACACCTTC
CDR3: CASSETDTGGLGYTF

length: 14
size: few
J: TRBJ1-2
V: TRBV5-1
D: -
DNA: TGCGCCAGCAGCTTACGGGAGAGCAACTATGGCTACACCTTC
CDR3: CASSLRESNYGYTF

length: 15
size: -
J: TRBJ1-4
V: TRBV9
D: -
DNA: TGTGCCAGCAGCCCGCGATCAAGTTTTGGTGAAAAACTGTTTTTT
CDR3: CASSPRSSFGEKLFF

length: 14
size: -
J: TRBJ1-6
V: TRBV28
D: TRBD1
DNA: TGTGCCAGCAGTTTGACAGGGCCTAATTCACCCCTCCACTTT
CDR3: CASSLTGPNSPLHF

length: 13
size: -
J: TRBJ1-6
V: TRBV30
D: -
DNA: TGTGCCTGGGCTGAGCGGGGTGGCTCACCCCTCCACTTT
CDR3: CAWAERGGSPLHF

length: 15
size: -
J: TRBJ2-3
V: TRBV5-1
D: TRBD1
DNA: TGCGCCAGTAAATTACAGGGGGACAACACAGATACGCAGTATTTT
CDR3: CASKLQGDNTDTQYF

length: 14
size: -
J: TRBJ2-1
V: TRBV9
D: TRBD2
DNA: TGTGCCAGCAGCGTAGCTGAACTAGCGGGAGTTCGGTTCTTC
CDR3: CASSVAELAGVRFF

length: 19
size: -
J: TRBJ2-6
V: TRBV9
D: -
DNA: TGTGCCAGCAGCGTACGGCTCGCAGGAGTGGGGGGAGGGGCCAACGTCCTGACTTTC
CDR3: CASSVRLAGVGGGANVLTF

length: 14
size: -
J: TRBJ1-6
V: TRBV29-1
D: -
DNA: TGCAGCGACCCTGGGGCAGGGCGAAATTCACCCCTCCACTTT
CDR3: CSDPGAGRNSPLHF

length: 11
size: -
J: TRBJ1-1
V: TRBV28
D: -
DNA: TGTGCCAGCATGTCGAACACTGAAGCTTTCTTT
CDR3: CASMSNTEAFF

length: 15
size: once
J: TRBJ1-1
V: TRBV2
D: -
DNA: TGTGCCAGGAAACAGGGCAGTGAAGGAGGCACTGAAGCTTTCTTT
CDR3: CARKQGSEGGTEAFF

length: 13
size: -
J: TRBJ1-3
V: TRBV7-2
D: -
DNA: TGTGCCAGCAGCCAGGTCTCTGGAAACACCATATATTTT
CDR3: CASSQVSGNTIYF

length: 11
size: -
J: TRBJ1-5
V: TRBV28
D: -
DNA: TGTGCCAGCAGTCCGTATCAGCCCCAGCATTTT
CDR3: CASSPYQPQHF

length: 16
size: -
J: TRBJ2-1
V: TRBV19
D: TRBD2
DNA: TGTGCCAGTATTTCTGGCGTGGCTAGCGGGAGGTTAAGGCAGTTCTTC
CDR3: CASISGVASGRLRQFF

length: 12
size: -
J: TRBJ1-1
V: TRBV7-9
D: -
DNA: TGTGCCAGCAGCCCCTCTTTTACTGAAGCTTTCTTT
CDR3: CASSPSFTEAFF

length: 14
size: once
J: TRBJ2-3
V: TRBV6-1
D: -
DNA: TGTGCCAGCCGACAAATTGCTAGCACAGATACGCAGTATTTT
CDR3: CASRQIASTDTQYF

length: 15
size: -
J: TRBJ2-1
V: TRBV5-6
D: TRBD2
DNA: TGTGCCAGCAGCTTGGTGGGGACTAGCGGGGATGAGCAGTTCTTC
CDR3: CASSLVGTSGDEQFF

length: 15
size: few
J: TRBJ1-5
V: TRBV19
D: -
DNA: TGTGCCAGTAGTGCGGGGGCGTATAGCAATCAGCCCCAGCATTTT
CDR3: CASSAGAYSNQPQHF